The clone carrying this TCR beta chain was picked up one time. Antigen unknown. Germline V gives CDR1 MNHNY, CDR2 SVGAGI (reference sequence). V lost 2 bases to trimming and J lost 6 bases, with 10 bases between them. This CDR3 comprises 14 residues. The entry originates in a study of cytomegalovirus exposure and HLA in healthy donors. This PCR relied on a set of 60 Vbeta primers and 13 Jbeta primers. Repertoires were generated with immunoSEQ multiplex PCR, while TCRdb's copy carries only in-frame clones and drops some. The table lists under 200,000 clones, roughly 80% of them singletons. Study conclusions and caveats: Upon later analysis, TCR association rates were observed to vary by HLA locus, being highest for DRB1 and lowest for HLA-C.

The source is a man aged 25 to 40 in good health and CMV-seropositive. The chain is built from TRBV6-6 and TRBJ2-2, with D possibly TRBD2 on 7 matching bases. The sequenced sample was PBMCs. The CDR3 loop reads CASSYTGGPGELFF. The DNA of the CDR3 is TGTGCCAGCAGTTACACCGGGGGGCCCGGGGAGCTGTTTTTT.